A single T cell receptor beta chain is shown here with its context. The antigen remains unidentified. This sample was included in a study of early stage breast cancer tumors. Findings and limits, study-wide: Tumors had around 2.4-fold higher T cell density than normal breast.

TCRdb's copy holds only in-frame clones and misses some; the assay was immunoSEQ multiplex PCR. The repertoire consists of about 28,000 clones, with around 67% occurring once and the leading ten covering 4.7%. This receptor was identified in a person aged 40 to 50 with breast cancer. Source material: blood.

CDR3 in DNA: TGTGCCACCCTCTTCGCGGGAGGTTTCAACGAGCAGTACTTC. It translates to CATLFAGGFNEQYF. The chain employs TRBV28 and TRBJ2-7; TRBD2 matches at 8 bases. From germline, CDR1 is MDHEN and CDR2 SYDVKM. The V segment lost 10 bases and the J segment 5 bases; nucleotides outside the gene matches: 13. The CDR3 sequence is 14 residues long.